Here is one T cell receptor (beta chain) with its context. What it recognizes is unknown. Germline CDR1 reads KGHSH; CDR2 reads LQKENI. Trimming removed 2 bases from V and 8 bases from J; junction bases left unmatched: 6. The CDR3 extends over 14 amino acids. The sample is drawn from a study of cytomegalovirus exposure and HLA in healthy donors. Notes on the study in general: The tendency of first-cohort TCR clusters to co-occur in the 90 to 150 validation repertoires was the finding of a later analysis.

Measured with immunoSEQ multiplex PCR; TCRdb has only the in-frame clones, and not every one. The profile covers 150,000 or so clones, with more than 80% appearing a single time and under 8% taken by the ten largest. Separate from the roughly 700-subject first cohort was the approximately 120-subject validation cohort, to which the donors belonged. This clonotype was sampled from a woman aged 30 to 39 in good health and CMV-seropositive. The rearrangement links TRBV18 to TRBJ1-2; 9 nucleotides align to TRBD1. The sequenced sample was PBMCs. CDR3 sequence reads: CASSPTGGWRGYTF. CDR3 nucleotide sequence: TGTGCCAGCTCACCAACAGGGGGCTGGCGGGGCTACACCTTC.